This T cell receptor (beta chain) was documented in a study of liver allograft versus peripheral blood T cells. In the study overall: The authors compared T cell receptor repertoires in transplanted livers with recipients' peripheral blood repertoires.

TCRdb recomputed calls from the reads with MiXCR, one row per CDR3 protein. The repertoire includes approximately 7,000 distinct CDR3 sequences, 15% to 20% of them detected once, and roughly 54% sits in the top ten. General study findings and limits: Inside liver allografts, T cell receptor repertoires reportedly diverged from the repertoires found in peripheral blood.

This clonotype was observed at least ten times. Its antigen is undetermined. The receptor was isolated from a human patient who had a liver transplant. The T cells may partly be graft donor cells.

CDR3 sequence: CASPWTARNSPLHF. The CDR3 nucleotides read TGTGCCAGTCCGTGGACAGCCCGAAATTCACCCCTCCACTTT. The chain recombines TRBV19 with TRBJ1-6; weak D call: TRBD1 (6 bases). The ends were cut back, 8 bases at V and 7 bases at J, with 15 bases in the middle. From germline, CDR1 is LNHDA and CDR2 SQIVND (reference sequence). The CDR3 consists of 14 residues.